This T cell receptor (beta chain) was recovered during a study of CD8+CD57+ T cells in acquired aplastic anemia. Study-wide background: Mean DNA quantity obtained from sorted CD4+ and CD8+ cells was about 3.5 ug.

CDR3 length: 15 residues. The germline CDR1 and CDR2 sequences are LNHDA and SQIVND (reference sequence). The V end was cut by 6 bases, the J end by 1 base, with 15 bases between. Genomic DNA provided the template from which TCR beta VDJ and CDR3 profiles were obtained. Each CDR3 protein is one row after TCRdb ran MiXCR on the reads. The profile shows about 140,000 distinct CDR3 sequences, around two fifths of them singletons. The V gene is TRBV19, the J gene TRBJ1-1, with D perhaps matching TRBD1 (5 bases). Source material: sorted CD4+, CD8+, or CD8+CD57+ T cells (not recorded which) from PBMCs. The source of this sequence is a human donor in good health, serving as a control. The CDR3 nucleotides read TGTGCCAGTAGCGAGTCACAGGTGAAGAACACTGAAGCTTTCTTT. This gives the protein CASSESQVKNTEAFF. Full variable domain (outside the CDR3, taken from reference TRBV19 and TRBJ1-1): DGGITQSPKYLFRKEGQNVTLSCEQNLNHDAMYWYRQDPGQGLRLIYYSQIVNDFQKGDIAEGYSVSREKKESFPLTVTSAQKNPTAFYLCASSESQVKNTEAFFGQGTRLTVV.